This entry lists 31 T cell receptor delta chains sequenced from one sample in a study of gamma-delta T cells after stem cell transplantation. With CATT, TCRdb re-called clones from the RT-PCR reads. The table has about 2,800 delta-chain clones, just under 3.5% seen once. The sequencing sample was made of gamma-delta T cells. These receptors originate from a human donor. It is not recorded whose cells these are; they may come from a transplant donor.

This clone is medium-sized by share. The V and J genes are TRDV2 and TRDJ1, with D perhaps TRDD3 (5 bases). Deletions cut 3 bases from V and 2 bases from J, with 18 bases between. The CDR3 is 16 residues long. Looked up from germline, CDR1 is GEAIGNYY and CDR2 is EKD. For the CDR3, the DNA is TGTGCCTGTGACGTCGTGGGGAATACGCAAACCGATAAACTCATCTTT. It is translated as CACDVVGNTQTDKLIF.

The chain has TRDV2 and TRDJ3; 13 bases are a match to TRDD3. The V gene's germline CDR1 is GEAIGNYY and CDR2 EKD. This CDR3 is built from 20 residues. The V gene end was trimmed by 2 bases and the J gene end by 1 base; junction bases not matched to a gene: 7. Written as DNA, the CDR3 is TGTGCCTGTGACAATACTGGGGGATACGCTGGGTCCTGGGACACCCGACAGATGTTTTTC. Translated: CACDNTGGYAGSWDTRQMFF.

Remarks on this clone: For this DNA, TCRdb reports the protein of a much larger clone, which diverges at residue 14, most likely from a read error; the protein presented here is translated directly from the DNA. V and J are TRDV2 and TRDJ1, with TRDD3 matching over 12 bases. This CDR3 has 16 residues. Looked up from germline, CDR1 is GEAIGNYY and CDR2 is EKD. As DNA, the CDR3 is TGTGCCTGTGACACGGTTTTACTGGGGGATACCGATAAACCCATCTTT. Its translation: CACDTVLLGDTDKPIF.

This clone came up a few times. A far larger clone differs by one base, so this is likely a read error. The chain carries TRDV2 and TRDJ1, with 10 bases aligning to TRDD3. Germline lookup yields CDR1 GEAIGNYY and CDR2 EKD. With V trimmed by 0 bases and J by 1 base, 7 bases remained unmatched. The CDR3 has 17 residues. The CDR3 reads CACDTVGGYQCTDKLIF. CDR3 sequence (DNA): TGTGCCTGTGACACCGTTGGGGGATACCAGTGCACCGATAAACTCATCTTT.

This clone showed up just a few times. A far larger clone is a single base away, which makes a read error likely. The chain joins TRDV2 to TRDJ3, with 12 bases matching TRDD3. The length of the CDR3 is 22 residues. The germline CDR1 and CDR2 sequences are GEAIGNYY and EKD. As DNA, the CDR3 is TGTGCCCGTGACAGAGTACTGGGGGATACCGATAAAAGCTCCTGGGACACCCGACAGATGTTTTTC. Its protein product is CARDRVLGDTDKSSWDTRQMFF.

Details on this clone: The protein held in TCRdb is that of a much larger clone and does not match this DNA's translation at residue 10, likely because of a read error; the protein shown is translated from the DNA. J is TRDJ1 and V is TRDV2, with D perhaps TRDD3 (5 bases). CDR1 and CDR2 from the germline V gene are GEAIGNYY and EKD. With 0 bases removed from V and 0 bases from J, the gap between germline ends came to 19 bases. This CDR3 region has 18 residues. The DNA of the CDR3 is TGTGCCTGTGACACCGTCGACCGTGGGGTCTTCGACACCGATAAACTCATCTTT. Translated: CACDTVDRGVFDTDKLIF.

The V and J genes are TRDV2 and TRDJ1; no clear D. The CDR3 totals 10 residues. The V gene lost 0 bases and the J gene lost 5 bases, with 0 bases spanning the gap. Per the germline V gene, CDR1 is GEAIGNYY and CDR2 is EKD. DNA of the CDR3: TGTGCCTGTGACACCGATAAACTCATCTTT. Translating gives CACDTDKLIF.

Only a few counts were recorded for this clone. A far larger clone differs by one base, so this is likely a read error. This chain joins TRDV2 and TRDJ3; 9 bases map to TRDD3. V lost 2 bases to trimming and J lost 0 bases; unmatched junction nucleotides: 7. Germline V gene lookup returns CDR1 GEAIGNYY and CDR2 EKD. The CDR3 extends over 19 amino acids. CDR3 loop: CACDILLGDPSWDTRQMFF. The CDR3, as DNA: TGTGCCTGTGACATCTTACTGGGGGACCCCTCCTGGGACACCCGACAGATGTTTTTC.

This clone was picked up a small number of times. TCRdb lists the protein of a much larger clone for this DNA, which differs at residue 8, so this is likely a read error; the protein given here is translated from the DNA itself. The genes are TRDV2 and TRDJ1; 7 nucleotides line up with TRDD3. CDR3 length: 18 amino acids. The germline V gene encodes CDR1 GEAIGNYY and CDR2 EKD. Trimming at V came to 1 base and at J to 0 bases, leaving 13 bases not matched to a gene. The CDR3 DNA reads as TGTGCCTGTGACACTCTGGGGGCTATGGCTCCGTACACCGATAAACTCATCTTT. As protein: CACDTLGAMAPYTDKLIF.

For this clone: TCRdb shows a much larger clone's protein in place of this DNA's translation, and the two differ at residue 13, likely through a read error; the protein shown is translated from the DNA. V is TRDV2 and J is TRDJ1, with TRDD3 matching 12 bases. The CDR3 is 16 residues long. CDR1 is GEAIGNYY and CDR2 is EKD in the germline V gene. The DNA of the CDR3 is TGTGCCTGTGACGAACTTACTGGGGGATACTCCGATATACTCATCTTT. Residues: CACDELTGGYSDILIF.

About this clone itself: TCRdb's protein for this DNA is that of a much larger clone and differs from the translation at residue 6, likely a read error; the protein shown is the DNA translation. This rearrangement joins TRDV2 to TRDJ1, with D uncertain. The CDR3 is 14 amino acids. Germline V gene sequence: CDR1 GEAIGNYY, CDR2 EKD. V lost 2 bases and J 2 bases, leaving 11 bases between the germline ends. The CDR3 DNA follows: TGTGCCTGTGACATGATCGTCCGTACCGATAAACTCATCTTT. Amino acid sequence: CACDMIVRTDKLIF.

Of note for this clone: One base away lies a much larger clone, so this may be a sequencing read error. Other nucleotide sequences from this sample produce the same CDR3. The V call is TRDV2, the J call TRDJ1; 13 bases agree with TRDD3. Germline V gene lookup returns CDR1 GEAIGNYY and CDR2 EKD. V lost 7 bases and J lost 1; bases outside the gene matches: 20. There are 20 residues in the CDR3. The CDR3 spells CACDLLGDTLGRGVTDKLIF. CDR3 in DNA: TGTGCCTGCGACTTACTGGGGGATACGTTAGGGAGAGGAGTCACCGATAAACTCATCTTT.

Comment on this clone: For this DNA, TCRdb reports the protein of a much larger clone, which diverges at residue 9, most likely from a read error; the protein presented here is translated directly from the DNA. The chain couples TRDV2 to TRDJ1; the D gene is possibly TRDD2 (5 bases). Germline CDR1 reads GEAIGNYY; CDR2 reads EKD. The V end was cut by 0 bases, the J end by 0 bases, with 19 bases between. The CDR3 loop spans 18 amino acids. The CDR3 DNA reads TGTGCCTGTGACACCGTGCCTACTGAGGGCCCGTACACCGATAAACTCATCTTT. This translates into CACDTVPTEGPYTDKLIF.

V is TRDV2 and J is TRDJ1; 13 nucleotides agree with TRDD3. This CDR3 region has 20 residues. Germline lookup yields CDR1 GEAIGNYY and CDR2 EKD. Germline trimming cut 0 bases from V and 2 bases from J; bases unmatched to any gene: 14. The CDR3 region is CACDTVGLGDTEKGTDKLIF. CDR3 nucleotide sequence: TGTGCCTGTGACACCGTGGGACTGGGGGATACGGAAAAGGGAACCGATAAACTCATCTTT.

Only a few counts were recorded for this clone. TCRdb's protein for this DNA is that of a much larger clone and differs from the translation at residue 6, likely a read error; the protein shown is the DNA translation. V is TRDV2 and J is TRDJ1; 7 bases align to TRDD3. Germline values: CDR1 GEAIGNYY, CDR2 EKD. V lost 0 bases and J lost 2; bases outside the gene matches: 5. This CDR3 is built from 15 residues. CDR3 sequence: CACDTFGGSTDKLIF. The CDR3 bases are TGTGCCTGTGACACCTTCGGGGGATCGACCGATAAACTCATCTTT.

This clone was seen only a few times. TCRdb lists the protein of a much larger clone for this DNA, which differs at residue 12, so this is likely a read error; the protein given here is translated from the DNA itself. The chain recombines TRDV2 with TRDJ1, with D possibly matching TRDD3 (6 bases). The V gene's germline CDR1 is GEAIGNYY and CDR2 EKD. The V end lost 1 base, the J end lost 10 bases, and 21 bases lay between the germline ends. The CDR3 spans 15 residues. CDR3 nucleotides: TGTGCCTGTGACACGCTTGAAGGGGGACCCCCGAGACTCATCTTT. It encodes CACDTLEGGPPRLIF.

This clone occurred a few times. The protein that TCRdb holds for this DNA derives from a much larger clone and differs from the translated DNA at residue 13, which likely indicates a read error; the protein shown here is translated from the DNA. This chain connects TRDV2 to TRDJ1; a weak D match, TRDD3 (6 bases). The length of the CDR3 is 19 residues. Trimming removed 0 bases at V and 1 base at J, with 23 bases between. The germline V gene encodes CDR1 GEAIGNYY and CDR2 EKD. The CDR3 nucleotides are TGTGCCTGTGACACCGTAAGCGGTACTGGGAAAGGGCCCACCGATAAACTCATCTTT. It is translated as CACDTVSGTGKGPTDKLIF.

This clone was observed a handful of times. A single base separates this from a much larger clone, so it may be a read error. The chain is built from TRDV2 and TRDJ1; TRDD3 aligns across 8 bases. The germline CDR1 and CDR2 sequences are GEAIGNYY and EKD. This CDR3 has 17 amino acids. Trimming cost V 3 bases and J 0 bases; bases outside gene matches: 11. CDR3 in DNA: TGTGCCTGTGACCGACTGGGGGCCCTCGCGTACACCGATAAACTCATCTTT. Amino acid sequence: CACDRLGALAYTDKLIF.

Sample share makes this clone medium-sized (0.01 to 0.1%). This chain connects TRDV2 to TRDJ1, with 10 bases identical to TRDD3. With V trimmed by 3 bases and J by 3 bases, 12 bases remained unmatched. CDR1 is GEAIGNYY and CDR2 is EKD in the germline V gene. The CDR3 extends over 17 amino acids. CDR3 bases: TGTGCCTGTGACCCCGTTGGGCTGGGGGATAGCCCCGATAAACTCATCTTT. It translates to CACDPVGLGDSPDKLIF.

On this clone: This likely came from a read error, as a far larger clone is one base away. Different DNA sequences within this sample yield the same CDR3. The genes are TRDV2 and TRDJ1; TRDD3 matches at 8 bases. Germline V gene lookup returns CDR1 GEAIGNYY and CDR2 EKD. The CDR3 length is 18 residues. CDR3 loop: CACDTVTTGGLYTDKLIF. As DNA, the CDR3 is TGCGCCTGTGACACCGTAACGACTGGGGGTTTGTACACCGATAAACTCATCTTT.

This clone turned up a few times. A clone one base away is much larger, so this may be a read error. The chain links TRDV2 to TRDJ1, with 8 bases fitting TRDD3. CDR1 is GEAIGNYY, CDR2 EKD, per germline. The CDR3 length is 17 residues. The CDR3 is CACDSVLLGARGDKPIF. CDR3 sequence (DNA): TGTGCCTGTGACTCGGTGCTACTGGGGGCGCGGGGCGATAAACCCATCTTT.

The CDR3 protein is CACDSVLLGDNNAPYTDKLIF. CDR3 nucleotide sequence: TGTGCCTGTGACTCGGTGCTACTGGGGGATAATAATGCCCCCTACACCGATAAACTCATCTTT. The chain recombines TRDV2 with TRDJ1; 11 bases map to TRDD3. Germline loops: CDR1 GEAIGNYY, CDR2 EKD. Trimming at V came to 3 bases and at J to 0 bases, leaving 20 bases not matched to a gene. The length of the CDR3 is 21 residues.

A word on this clone: The TCRdb record carries a much larger clone's protein, which differs from this DNA's translation at residue 5; a read error is the likely cause, and the protein listed here is the DNA translation. The chain links TRDV2 to TRDJ1, with 8 bases that match TRDD3. This CDR3 is 19 amino acids long. Germline lookup yields CDR1 GEAIGNYY and CDR2 EKD. The junction had 17 bases not matched to a gene; V was cut back by 3 bases and J by 0 bases. The CDR3 bases are TGTGCCTGTGACGGCCTTCGGGGAGAGGGGGATATGTACACCGATAAACTCATCTTT. Protein product: CACDGLRGEGDMYTDKLIF.

Regarding this clone: A single base separates this from a much larger clone, so it may be a read error. V gene TRDV2 combines with J gene TRDJ1; 13 nucleotides line up with TRDD3. This CDR3 region has 21 residues. Germline CDR1 reads GEAIGNYY; CDR2 reads EKD. V lost 1 base to trimming and J lost 7 bases; unmatched junction nucleotides: 23. The CDR3 sequence is CACDTILPYNTGGYAPGKLIF. The CDR3, as DNA: TGTGCCTGTGACACGATCCTTCCCTACAACACTGGGGGATACGCTCCCGGTAAACTCATCTTT.

The chain employs TRDV2 and TRDJ3, with 12 bases that match TRDD3. The V gene's germline CDR1 is GEAIGNYY and CDR2 EKD. The V gene end was trimmed by 1 base and the J gene end by 1 base; junction bases not matched to a gene: 13. The CDR3 runs to 22 residues. The CDR3 bases are TGTGCCTGTGACACGGTTTTACTGGGGGATACCCCCGGGTCCTGGGACACCCGACAGATGTTTTTC. Encoded protein: CACDTVLLGDTPGSWDTRQMFF.

This clone has just a few counts. The protein in TCRdb stems from a much larger clone and differs at residue 11 from this DNA's translation, likely a read error; here the protein is translated from the DNA. The V call is TRDV2, the J call TRDJ1; 9 nucleotides agree with TRDD3. V lost 1 base and J lost 4; bases outside the gene matches: 9. The CDR3 spans 16 residues. CDR1 is GEAIGNYY, CDR2 EKD, per germline. CDR3 sequence reads: CACDTLGDGNIDKLIF. In DNA form, the CDR3 reads TGTGCCTGTGACACGCTGGGGGATGGGAACATCGATAAACTCATCTTT.

This clone ranks as medium-sized. Given a far larger clone just one base away, this is likely a sequencing read error. The chain has TRDV2 and TRDJ1; 7 bases align to TRDD3. Germline CDR1 is GEAIGNYY and CDR2 is EKD. The V and J ends lost 0 bases and 2 bases, in that order; junction bases with no gene match: 20. The CDR3 loop spans 20 amino acids. The CDR3 loop is CACDTVTGWGSPHTTDKLIF. CDR3 DNA sequence: TGTGCCTGTGACACCGTGACGGGCTGGGGGTCACCTCATACGACCGATAAACTCATCTTT.

As to this clone: This is likely an artifact of a read error, given a far larger clone one base away. The chain links TRDV2 to TRDJ1, with TRDD3 matching 13 bases. The length of the CDR3 is 21 residues. Germline values: CDR1 GEAIGNYY, CDR2 EKD. V was pared by 0 bases and J by 3 bases, with 18 bases of the junction left unmatched. The CDR3 DNA is TGTGCCTGTGACACCCCTTCCTTACTGGGGGATACGGGCGCGTCGGCCGATAAACTCATCTTT. It encodes CACDTPSLLGDTGASADKLIF.

With respect to this clone: A much larger clone lies one base from this, so it may be a read error. The chain carries TRDV2 and TRDJ1, with unresolved D. Trimming removed 3 bases from V and 0 bases from J, with 16 bases in between. The CDR3 runs to 16 residues. Per the germline V gene, CDR1 is GEAIGNYY and CDR2 is EKD. This chain's CDR3 is CACDALRNVDTDKLIF. The DNA of the CDR3 is TGTGCCTGTGACGCGCTGCGAAACGTAGACACCGATAAACTCATCTTT.

By its share, this clone is medium-sized. Other nucleotide sequences from this sample produce the same CDR3. The chain couples TRDV2 to TRDJ1, with D unclear. With 0 bases removed from V and 0 bases from J, the gap between germline ends came to 19 bases. Germline loops: CDR1 GEAIGNYY, CDR2 EKD. The CDR3 sequence is 18 residues long. CDR3 in DNA: TGTGCCTGTGACACCCTCCGGAATACCGATTTCGACACCGATAAACTCATCTTT. It is translated as CACDTLRNTDFDTDKLIF.

As to this clone: This sequence may be a read error, since a much larger clone differs from it by one base. The chain joins TRDV2 to TRDJ1; possibly TRDD3 for D (6 bases). Germline V gene data show CDR1 as GEAIGNYY and CDR2 as EKD. The CDR3 sequence is 17 residues long. The CDR3 DNA sequence: TGTGCCTGGGACACCGTTTCCGGGGGACTTCACACCGATAAACTCATCTTT. This gives the protein CAWDTVSGGLHTDKLIF.